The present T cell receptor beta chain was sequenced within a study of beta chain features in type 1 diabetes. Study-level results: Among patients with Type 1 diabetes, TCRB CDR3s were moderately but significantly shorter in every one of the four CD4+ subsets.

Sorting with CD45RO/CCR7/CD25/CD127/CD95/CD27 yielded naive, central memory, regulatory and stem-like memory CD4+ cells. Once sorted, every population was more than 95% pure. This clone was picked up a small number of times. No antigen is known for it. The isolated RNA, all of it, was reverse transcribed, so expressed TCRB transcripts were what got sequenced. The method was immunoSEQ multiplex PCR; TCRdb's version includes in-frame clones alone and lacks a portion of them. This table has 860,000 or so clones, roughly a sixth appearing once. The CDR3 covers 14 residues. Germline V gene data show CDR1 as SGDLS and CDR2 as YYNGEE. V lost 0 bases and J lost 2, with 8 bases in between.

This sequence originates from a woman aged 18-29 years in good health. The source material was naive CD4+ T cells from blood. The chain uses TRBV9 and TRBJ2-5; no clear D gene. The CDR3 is CASSVAPLQETQYF. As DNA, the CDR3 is TGTGCCAGCAGCGTAGCGCCCCTTCAAGAGACCCAGTACTTC.